This TCR beta chain appears in the sequencing data of a study of cytomegalovirus exposure and HLA in healthy donors. Findings and caveats of the study: The investigators catalogued 164 TCR beta chains as cytomegalovirus-associated. Presence/absence analyses took donor sequencing depth as roughly uniform. Most observed TCR sequences were rare, whereas some public TCRs were detected in many donors.

This PCR relied on a set of 60 Vbeta primers and 13 Jbeta primers. TCRdb's table, derived via immunoSEQ multiplex PCR, lists solely in-frame clones and lacks some. Here the sample spans some 200,000 clones, under 70% being singletons. Germline V gene lookup returns CDR1 SGHTA and CDR2 FQGTGA. CDR3 length equals 15 residues. V dropped 5 bases and J dropped 7; count of bases not matched to a gene: 5. A word on this clone: Its antigen is as yet unknown.

The sequencing input was PBMCs. This TCR came from a middle-aged man in good health and CMV-seropositive. The chain joins TRBV7-3 to TRBJ2-2, with 12 bases fitting TRBD2. The CDR3 bases are TGTGCCAGCAGCCCTAGCGGGGGGGTTGGCGGGGAGCTGTTTTTT. Translation gives CASSPSGGVGGELFF.